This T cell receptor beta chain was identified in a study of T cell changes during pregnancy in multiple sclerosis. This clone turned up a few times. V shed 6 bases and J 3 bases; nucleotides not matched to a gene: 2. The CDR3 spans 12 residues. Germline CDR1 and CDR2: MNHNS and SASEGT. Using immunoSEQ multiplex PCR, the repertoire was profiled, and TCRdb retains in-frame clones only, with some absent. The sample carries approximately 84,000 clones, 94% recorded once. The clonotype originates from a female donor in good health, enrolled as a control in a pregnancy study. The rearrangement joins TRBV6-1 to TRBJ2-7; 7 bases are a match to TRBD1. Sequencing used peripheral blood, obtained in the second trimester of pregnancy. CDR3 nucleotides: TGTGCCAGCAGGGGACAGCTCTACGAGCAGTACTTC. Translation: CASRGQLYEQYF.